The clone carrying this T cell receptor beta chain was observed a handful of times. Its antigen remains unidentified. This entry is derived from a study of CD8+CD57+ T cells in acquired aplastic anemia. General study results and limits: In common between the patients and the controls were approximately 28 CD8+ CDR3 sequences.

For CDR3 and TCR beta VDJ profiling, genomic DNA was the template used. From the reads, TCRdb called clonotypes with MiXCR, one entry per CDR3 protein. The table shows over 150,000 distinct CDR3 sequences, with 45% to 60% occurring only once. CD8+CD57+ cell expansion, shown by flow cytometry, had occurred in the patients selected for sequencing. No therapy had been given to the patients at the time of blood sampling. With 5 bases removed from V and 3 bases from J, the gap between germline ends came to 16 bases. Germline V gene data show CDR1 as KGHDR and CDR2 as SFDVKD. CDR3 length: 15 residues. The chain is built from TRBV24-1 and TRBJ2-7; no clear D gene. This clonotype was sampled from a human donor with aplastic anemia. Sequencing used sorted CD4+, CD8+, or CD8+CD57+ T cells (not recorded which) from PBMCs. DNA for the CDR3: TGTGCCACCAGTGCCTGGGAAGACGTCAACTACGAGCAGTACTTC. It codes for CATSAWEDVNYEQYF.